These 10 T cell receptor beta chains originate from one sample sequenced in a study of vaccination effects on CD4 cells after COVID-19 (dated by TCRdb to between 2020 and 2023). The library was prepared using the immunoSEQ multiplex PCR assay. Entries here come from immuneACCESS through TCRdb and include only in-frame sequences with V and J called. Some clones fail to appear in such tables; in the studies checked, an unresolved V gene covers under half of the shortfall, and the cause of the remainder is unknown. The sample table contains more than 60,000 clones; only one count was recorded for around two thirds of them. Jointly, the top ten make up about 1.6% of the sample. Which antigens these TCRs recognize remains unknown. The ViraFEST assay stimulated PBMC with viral peptide pools and then used TCR sequencing to identify antigen-specific CD4+ T cell clonotypes by expansion. After around 11 days of culture, CD4+ T cells were isolated with the EasySep CD4+ T cell isolation kit. Each participant got two doses of an mRNA SARS-CoV-2 vaccine, either BNT162b2 or mRNA-1273.

The input for sequencing was CD4+ T cells from PBMCs cultured with HCoV-229E spike peptides, taken after COVID-19 vaccination. Taken with the paper, the label for cell subset or site translates to: HCoV-229E spike overlapping peptide pool stimulation. These receptors were collected from a human donor who received a COVID-19 vaccine.

V gene TRBV7-3 combines with J gene TRBJ2-2, with TRBD2 matching 16 bases. The germline V gene encodes CDR1 SGHTA and CDR2 FQGTGA. The V segment lost 1 base and the J segment 3 bases; nucleotides outside the gene matches: 11. This CDR3 comprises 21 residues. CDR3 nucleotides: TGTGCCAGCAGCTTAAAAGGGACTAGCGGGGGGGCCCGTCGTGACACCGGGGAGCTGTTTTTT. Amino acids: CASSLKGTSGGARRDTGELFF.

V gene TRBV28 combines with J gene TRBJ1-5; possibly TRBD1 for D (5 bases). CDR3 length equals 17 residues. Trimming shortened V by 5 bases and J by 0 bases, and 17 bases separated the two germline ends. Germline values: CDR1 MDHEN, CDR2 SYDVKM. CDR3 sequence reads: CASSPPSQGNSNQPQHF. The DNA for the CDR3 is TGTGCCAGCAGTCCCCCAAGTCAGGGAAATAGCAATCAGCCCCAGCATTTT.

The rearrangement joins TRBV6-4 to TRBJ2-7; possibly TRBD1 for D (5 bases). Germline V lookup: CDR1 MRHNA, CDR2 SNTAGT. V lost 8 bases, J lost 3 bases, and 14 bases lay in between. The CDR3 is made up of 13 amino acids. The CDR3, as DNA: TGTGCCAGCCTGACTCAGGGAAACTACGAGCAGTACGTC. Amino acids: CASLTQGNYEQYV.

This chain's CDR3 is CASSPSGQHSNQPQHF. CDR3 sequence (DNA): TGCGCCAGCAGCCCCTCGGGACAGCATAGCAATCAGCCCCAGCATTTT. J is TRBJ1-5 and V is TRBV5-1; TRBD1 matches 7 bases. V lost 4 bases, J lost 0 bases, and 7 bases stayed unmatched. Germline V gives CDR1 SGHRS, CDR2 YFSETQ. The CDR3 covers 16 residues.

The rearrangement links TRBV5-4 to TRBJ2-1, with D possibly being TRBD2 (5 bases). The germline CDR1 and CDR2 sequences are SGHNT and YYREEE (reference sequence). Trimming removed 4 bases from V and 7 bases from J, with 15 bases in between. CDR3 size: 14 residues. CDR3 bases: TGTGCCAGCAGCCGAGAAACCCCGGGGAATGAGCAGTTCTTC. Translated: CASSRETPGNEQFF.

The V gene is TRBV6-6, the J gene TRBJ2-2; 8 positions agree with TRBD1. CDR1 is MNHNY, CDR2 SVGAGI, per germline (reference sequence). The CDR3 is 14 amino acids. J gave up 6 bases and V 6 bases, and 6 bases lay outside the gene matches. The CDR3 sequence: CASRLQGVAGELFF. CDR3 nucleotide sequence: TGTGCCAGCAGACTACAGGGGGTGGCCGGGGAGCTGTTTTTT.

This clone was seen a single time. J is TRBJ2-5 and V is TRBV7-2; D call uncertain. V was cut by 1 base and J by 4 bases, with 10 bases left in between. The CDR3 extends over 14 amino acids. Germline CDR1 is SGHTA and CDR2 is FQGNSA. The CDR3 spells CASSLDNGRETQYF. CDR3 DNA sequence: TGTGCCAGCAGCTTAGACAACGGACGAGAGACCCAGTACTTC.

The V call is TRBV7-2, the J call TRBJ2-1; 9 nucleotides line up with TRBD1. The CDR3 is made up of 15 amino acids. With 5 bases clipped from V and 4 bases from J, the junction kept 6 bases outside the gene matches. The V gene's germline CDR1 is SGHTA and CDR2 FQGNSA. CDR3 protein: CASSPGTGRYNEQFF. The CDR3 DNA is TGTGCCAGCAGCCCCGGGACAGGGAGATACAATGAGCAGTTCTTC.

Written as DNA, the CDR3 is TGTGCCAGCAGTGTATTACCGGGACAGCAAAATCAGCCCCAGCATTTT. Protein product: CASSVLPGQQNQPQHF. The rearrangement uses TRBV6-1 and TRBJ1-5, with TRBD1 matching over 7 bases. Per the germline V gene, CDR1 is MNHNS and CDR2 is SASEGT. The CDR3 contains 16 residues. With 4 bases clipped from V and 4 bases from J, the junction kept 10 bases outside the gene matches.

Note on this clone: One end of the junction does not line up with germline, which may come from a read error. The chain uses TRBV25-1 and TRBJ1-5, with TRBD1 matching 9 bases. Germline loops: CDR1 MGHDK, CDR2 SYGVNS. The CDR3 has 14 amino acids. This chain's CDR3 is CASSGQGMNQPQHF. The CDR3 DNA sequence: TGTGCCAGTAGTGGACAGGGGATGAATCAGCCCCAGCATTTT.